This record covers a single T cell receptor (beta chain). The sample comes from a study of blood T cell repertoires in COVID-19. Either two negative PCRs, clearance, or symptom resolution qualified Cohort 3 donors as recovered. Assay: immunoSEQ multiplex PCR; the TCRdb copy retains only in-frame clones and omits some. The table includes around 450,000 clones, roughly 91% detected once. The CDR3 sequence is 13 residues long. The V gene lost 4 bases and the J gene lost 11 bases, with 15 bases spanning the gap. From germline, CDR1 is SGHTS and CDR2 YDEGEE. Input material: PBMCs or T cells enriched from blood (not recorded which). This chain uses TRBV5-8 with TRBJ1-4; no reliable D call. This clonotype was sampled from a man between 18 and 29 years old who had recovered from COVID-19. The DNA for the CDR3 is TGTGCCAGCAGCCCCGGCCCACGAGGGAAACTGTTTTTT. As protein: CASSPGPRGKLFF.